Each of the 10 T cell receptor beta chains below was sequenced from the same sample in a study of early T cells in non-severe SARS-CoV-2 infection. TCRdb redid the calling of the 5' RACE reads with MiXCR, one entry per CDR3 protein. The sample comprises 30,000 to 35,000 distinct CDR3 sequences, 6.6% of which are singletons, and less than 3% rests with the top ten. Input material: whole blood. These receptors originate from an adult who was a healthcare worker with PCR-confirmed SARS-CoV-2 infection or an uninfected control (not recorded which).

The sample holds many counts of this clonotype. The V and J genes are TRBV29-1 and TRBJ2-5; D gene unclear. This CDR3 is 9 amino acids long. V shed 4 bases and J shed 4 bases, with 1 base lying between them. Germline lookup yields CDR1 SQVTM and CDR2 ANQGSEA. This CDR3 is CSVGETQYF. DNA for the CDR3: TGCAGCGTTGGAGAGACCCAGTACTTC.

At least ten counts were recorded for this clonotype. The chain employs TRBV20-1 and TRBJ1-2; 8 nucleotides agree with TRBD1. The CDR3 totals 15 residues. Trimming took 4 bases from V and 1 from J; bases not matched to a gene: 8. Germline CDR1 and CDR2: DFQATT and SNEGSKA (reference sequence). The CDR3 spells CSAKGQAELNYGYTF. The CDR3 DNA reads TGCAGTGCTAAGGGACAGGCAGAGCTTAACTATGGCTACACCTTC.

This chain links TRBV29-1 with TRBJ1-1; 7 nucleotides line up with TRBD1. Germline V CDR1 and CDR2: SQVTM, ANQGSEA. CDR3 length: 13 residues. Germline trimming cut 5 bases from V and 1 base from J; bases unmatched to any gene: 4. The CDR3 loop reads CSVLGGQNTEAFF. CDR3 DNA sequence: TGCAGCGTTTTAGGGGGCCAGAACACTGAAGCTTTCTTT.

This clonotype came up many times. The CDR3: CATIRGRQLRKTQYF. DNA of the CDR3: TGTGCCACCATAAGAGGTCGGCAGTTGAGAAAGACCCAGTACTTC. The chain is built from TRBV24-1 and TRBJ2-5; D is unclear. Trimming shortened V by 8 bases and J by 6 bases, and 21 bases separated the two germline ends. Germline assignment: CDR1 KGHDR and CDR2 SFDVKD. The CDR3 totals 15 residues.

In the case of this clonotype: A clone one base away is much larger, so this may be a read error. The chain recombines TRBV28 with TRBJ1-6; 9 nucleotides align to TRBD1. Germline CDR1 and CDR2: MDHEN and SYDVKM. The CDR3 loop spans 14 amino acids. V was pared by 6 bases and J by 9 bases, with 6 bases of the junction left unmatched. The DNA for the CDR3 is TGTGCCAGCAGCGAGGGACAGGGCAGTTCACCCCTCCACTTT. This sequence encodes CASSEGQGSSPLHF.

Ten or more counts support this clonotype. The CDR3 nucleotides read TGTGCCAGCAGTACCGAACAGCGATCTAAATACAATGAGCAGTTCTTC. Translated: CASSTEQRSKYNEQFF. This chain joins TRBV28 and TRBJ2-1; D not certain. CDR1 is MDHEN, CDR2 SYDVKM, per germline. Trimming removed 5 bases at V and 4 bases at J, with 18 bases between. The CDR3 sequence is 16 residues long.

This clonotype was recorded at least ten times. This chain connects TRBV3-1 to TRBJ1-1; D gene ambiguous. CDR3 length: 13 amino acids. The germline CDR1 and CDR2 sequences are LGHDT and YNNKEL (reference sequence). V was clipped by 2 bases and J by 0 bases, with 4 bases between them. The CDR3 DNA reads TGTGCCAGCAGCCAAAACGTGAACACTGAAGCTTTCTTT. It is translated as CASSQNVNTEAFF.

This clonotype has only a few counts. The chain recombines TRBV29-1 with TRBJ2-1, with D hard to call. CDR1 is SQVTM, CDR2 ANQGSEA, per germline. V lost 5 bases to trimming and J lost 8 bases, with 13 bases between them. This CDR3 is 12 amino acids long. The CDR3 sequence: CSVSAVRDEQFF. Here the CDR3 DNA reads TGCAGCGTTTCCGCGGTCCGGGATGAGCAGTTCTTC.

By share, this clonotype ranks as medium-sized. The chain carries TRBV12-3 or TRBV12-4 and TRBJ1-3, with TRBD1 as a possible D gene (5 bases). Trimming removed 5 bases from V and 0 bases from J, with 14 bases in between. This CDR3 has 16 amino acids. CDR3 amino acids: CASSPQDTPSGNTIYF. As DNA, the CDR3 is TGTGCCAGCAGTCCACAGGATACCCCCTCTGGAAACACCATATATTTT.

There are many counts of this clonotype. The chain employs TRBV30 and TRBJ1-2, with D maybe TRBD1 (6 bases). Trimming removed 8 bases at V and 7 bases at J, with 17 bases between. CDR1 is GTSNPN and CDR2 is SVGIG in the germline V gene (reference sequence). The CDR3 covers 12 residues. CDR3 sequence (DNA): TGTGCCGCCGCCCGGGGGCTCCGTGGCTACACCTTC. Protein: CAAARGLRGYTF.